The 30 T cell receptor beta chains below come from one sample, sequenced in a study of T-cell memory formation after mild COVID-19. MiXCR, run by TCRdb on the 5' RACE reads, gives a single entry per CDR3 protein. There are under 300,000 distinct CDR3 sequences in the sample; 8% to 9.5% occur only once, and roughly a fifth lies in the top ten. Material for sequencing was PBMCs or a T cell subset sorted from them (not recorded which). These receptors originate from a man younger than 35 who had mild COVID-19 (a few samples of this study predate the infection). Cell type and time point are not known.

The chain is built from TRBV20-1 and TRBJ1-5; no clear D gene. Germline V gene sequence: CDR1 DFQATT, CDR2 SNEGSKA (reference sequence). CDR3 length: 12 residues. Trimming took 5 bases from V and 0 from J, leaving 5 bases between them. Here the CDR3 reads CSAPDSNQPQHF. Written as DNA, the CDR3 is TGCAGTGCTCCTGATAGCAATCAGCCCCAGCATTTT.

In this sample, this clonotype turned up a few times. J is TRBJ2-1 and V is TRBV4-2; D is possibly TRBD1 (5 bases). Germline V gene sequence: CDR1 LGHNA, CDR2 YNFKEQ. This CDR3 has 15 residues. The V end lost 1 base, the J end lost 3 bases, and 10 bases lay between the germline ends. CDR3 nucleotide sequence: TGTGCCAGCAGCCAAGTGACAGCTTACTACAATGAGCAGTTCTTC. Protein: CASSQVTAYYNEQFF.

This clonotype appeared many times. This rearrangement joins TRBV5-1 to TRBJ1-2; 7 bases align to TRBD1. CDR1 and CDR2 from the germline V gene are SGHRS and YFSETQ. This CDR3 is built from 13 residues. The ends lost 4 bases at V and 6 bases at J; junction bases unmatched: 6. The CDR3, as DNA: TGCGCCAGCAGCCCGACAGGGCCCGATGGCTACACCTTC. Amino acids: CASSPTGPDGYTF.

V gene TRBV9 combines with J gene TRBJ2-1; D may match TRBD1 or TRBD2 (6 bases each). The V and J ends lost 0 bases and 3 bases respectively, with 10 bases between them. The CDR3 length is 15 residues. Germline CDR1 reads SGDLS; CDR2 reads YYNGEE. Written as DNA, the CDR3 is TGTGCCAGCAGCGTAGTTGAGGGGGGCTACAATGAGCAGTTCTTC. It specifies CASSVVEGGYNEQFF.

This clonotype was seen more than once but under ten times. The chain combines TRBV12-3 or TRBV12-4 with TRBJ1-3; D is unresolved. The CDR3 covers 18 residues. V was trimmed by 2 bases and J by 7 bases, leaving 24 bases between them. In DNA form, the CDR3 reads TGTGCCAGCAGTTTATCCCTCAGGTCCAGTGGGTTCTGGAACACCATATATTTT. Its protein is CASSLSLRSSGFWNTIYF.

This clonotype was detected many times. J is TRBJ2-7 and V is TRBV6-5, with unresolved D. The CDR3 loop spans 13 amino acids. The V end lost 5 bases, the J end lost 0 bases, and 8 bases lay between the germline ends. Per the germline V gene, CDR1 is MNHEY and CDR2 is SVGAGI. The CDR3 protein is CASSPRPSYEQYV. As DNA, the CDR3 is TGTGCCAGCAGTCCGCGTCCCTCCTACGAGCAGTACGTC.

The rearrangement links TRBV5-1 to TRBJ2-7, with D maybe TRBD2 (5 bases). There are 11 residues in the CDR3. Trimming took 0 bases from V and 12 from J, leaving 10 bases between them. CDR1 is SGHRS, CDR2 YFSETQ, per germline. The chain's CDR3 is CASSLDRDRYF. CDR3 DNA: TGCGCCAGCAGCTTGGACCGGGATAGGTACTTC.

This clonotype was detected a few times. This chain connects TRBV19 to TRBJ2-2; D is possibly TRBD2 (5 bases). V lost 3 bases, J lost 5 bases, and 10 bases lay in between. The CDR3 loop spans 14 amino acids. Germline V CDR1 and CDR2: LNHDA, SQIVND (reference sequence). For the CDR3, the DNA is TGTGCCAGTAGTATGAGCGGTGCAACCGGGGAGCTGTTTTTT. This translates into CASSMSGATGELFF.

This clonotype was seen ten or more times. The V call is TRBV4-1, the J call TRBJ2-7; possible D gene TRBD1, 6 bases. Germline CDR1 is MGHRA and CDR2 is YSYEKL. The V and J ends lost 3 bases and 3 bases respectively, with 15 bases between them. The CDR3 totals 15 residues. CDR3 amino acids: CASSQVGQGSYEQYF. The CDR3 DNA sequence: TGCGCCAGCAGCCAGGTGGGGCAGGGGAGCTACGAGCAGTACTTC.

This clonotype was found a few times. This chain joins TRBV7-2 and TRBJ1-1; possibly TRBD1 for D (6 bases). CDR3 length: 13 residues. V lost 5 bases and J 3 bases, leaving 10 bases between the germline ends. Germline CDR1 is SGHTA and CDR2 is FQGNSA. The CDR3: CASSKYRDTEAFF. The DNA for the CDR3 is TGTGCCAGCAGCAAATACAGGGACACTGAAGCTTTCTTT.

In the case of this clonotype: An end of the junction differs from the germline gene, which may be a read error. The chain employs TRBV7-9 and TRBJ2-7, with D maybe TRBD1 (7 bases). The CDR3 covers 15 residues. Germline V gene sequence: CDR1 SEHNR, CDR2 FQNEAQ (reference sequence). The CDR3 coding sequence is TGTGCCAGCAGCTGGGACAGCGGGTCCTCCTACGGGCAGTACTTC. It translates to CASSWDSGSSYGQYF.

The sample holds many counts of this clonotype. The chain carries TRBV7-9 and TRBJ2-4, with 9 bases matching TRBD1. Per germline, CDR1 SEHNR and CDR2 FQNEAQ (reference sequence). This CDR3 region has 16 residues. Trimming at V came to 4 bases and at J to 4 bases, leaving 8 bases not matched to a gene. This CDR3 reads CASSSLPGTGKNIQYF. CDR3 DNA: TGTGCCAGCAGCTCCTTACCCGGGACAGGGAAAAACATTCAGTACTTC.

Ten or more counts support this clonotype. The chain links TRBV3-1 to TRBJ2-7, with 9 nucleotides matching TRBD2. The CDR3 runs to 13 residues. CDR1 and CDR2 (germline): LGHDT, YNNKEL (reference sequence). Trimming cost V 5 bases and J 6 bases; bases outside gene matches: 5. The CDR3 DNA sequence: TGTGCCAGCAGCTTTAGCGGGGGACTCGAGCAGTACTTC. This encodes CASSFSGGLEQYF.

This clonotype was detected once. The chain joins TRBV5-4 to TRBJ2-3, with D unresolved. Trimming cost V 6 bases and J 0 bases, with 11 bases left between them. This CDR3 has 14 residues. The germline CDR1 and CDR2 sequences are SGHNT and YYREEE (reference sequence). CDR3 protein: CASTEIVSTDTQYF. Written as DNA, the CDR3 is TGTGCCAGCACCGAGATAGTTAGCACAGATACGCAGTATTTT.

This clonotype was seen a handful of times. The genes are TRBV6-5 and TRBJ2-5; no clear D gene. The CDR3 contains 14 residues. V was shortened by 0 bases and J by 5 bases, with 10 bases between the two germline ends. The V gene's germline CDR1 is MNHEY and CDR2 SVGAGI. The CDR3 coding sequence is TGTGCCAGCAGTTACTCAACCCTTCGGGAGACCCAGTACTTC. Amino acid sequence: CASSYSTLRETQYF.

The table lists this clonotype with a few counts. The CDR3: CASSLPLGNTGELFF. CDR3 nucleotide sequence: TGTGCCAGCAGCCTCCCTCTCGGGAACACCGGGGAGCTGTTTTTT. The V call is TRBV5-8, the J call TRBJ2-2, with D unresolved. V lost 4 bases and J lost 1, with 11 bases in between. The CDR3 extends over 15 amino acids. Germline V gene lookup returns CDR1 SGHTS and CDR2 YDEGEE. Looking up the rest from reference TRBV5-8 and TRBJ2-2 gives the full variable domain: EAGVTQSPTHLIKTRGQQATLRCSPISGHTSVYWYQQALGLGLQFLLWYDEGEERNRGNFPPRFSGRQFPNYSSELNVNALELEDSALYLCASSLPLGNTGELFFGEGSRLTVL.

This clonotype occurred a few times. The chain has TRBV7-8 and TRBJ2-2, with 9 positions matching TRBD1. The CDR3 loop spans 17 amino acids. Germline-derived CDR1 and CDR2 are SGHVS and FQNEAQ. V shed 3 bases, J shed 0 bases, and the junction held 5 bases outside the gene matches. CDR3 amino acids: CASSFPGQGPNTGELFF. In DNA, the CDR3 is TGTGCCAGCAGCTTCCCGGGACAGGGACCGAACACCGGGGAGCTGTTTTTT.

This sequence joins TRBV7-3 and TRBJ1-5; perhaps TRBD1 as D (6 bases). Germline values: CDR1 SGHTA, CDR2 FQGTGA. Trimming removed 2 bases from V and 4 bases from J, with 18 bases in between. There are 17 residues in the CDR3. The CDR3 here is CASSLPADRNRNQPQHF. For the CDR3, the DNA is TGTGCCAGCAGCTTACCTGCCGACAGGAACCGAAATCAGCCCCAGCATTTT.

This clonotype was counted between two and nine times. The chain recombines TRBV10-2 with TRBJ2-5, with D possibly TRBD2 on 6 matching bases. There are 13 residues in the CDR3. Germline CDR1 WSHSY, CDR2 SAAADI. Trimming cost V 7 bases and J 5 bases, with 14 bases left between them. CDR3 sequence (DNA): TGCGCCAGCAACGGGGGATTCGGGGAGACCCAGTACTTC. The encoded protein is CASNGGFGETQYF.

This clonotype was detected a few times. The rearrangement joins TRBV28 to TRBJ1-5, with TRBD1 as a possible D gene (5 bases). V was clipped by 3 bases and J by 2 bases, with 11 bases between them. There are 15 residues in the CDR3. Per germline, CDR1 MDHEN and CDR2 SYDVKM. CDR3 loop: CASSFVRGGNQPQHF. In DNA, the CDR3 is TGTGCCAGCAGTTTCGTACGGGGCGGCAATCAGCCCCAGCATTTT. Supplemented by reference TRBV28 and TRBJ1-5, the full variable domain reads DVKVTQSSRYLVKRTGEKVFLECVQDMDHENMFWYRQDPGLGLRLIYFSYDVKMKEKGDIPEGYSVSREKKERFSLILESASTNQTSMYLCASSFVRGGNQPQHFGDGTRLSIL.

The chain combines TRBV7-2 with TRBJ1-1; the D gene is possibly TRBD1 (5 bases). The CDR3 sequence is 12 residues long. Germline V gene lookup returns CDR1 SGHTA and CDR2 FQGNSA. V lost 1 base and J 11 bases, leaving 11 bases between the germline ends. The CDR3 DNA sequence: TGTGCCAGCAGCTTAGAAGGGGTGAGGGCTTTCTTT. Translation gives CASSLEGVRAFF.

This chain joins TRBV9 and TRBJ2-1, with a possible D match to TRBD2 (7 bases). CDR1 and CDR2 (germline): SGDLS, YYNGEE. Between the trimmed V and J ends, which lost 2 bases and 5 bases, there was a span of 17 bases. This CDR3 has 16 residues. CDR3 DNA: TGTGCCAGCAGCGTTGGGGGGGGCCCGAAACACAATGAGCAGTTCTTC. Amino acids: CASSVGGGPKHNEQFF.

The chain employs TRBV7-2 and TRBJ2-3, with 7 bases that match TRBD1. The CDR3 runs 15 residues. Germline assignment: CDR1 SGHTA and CDR2 FQGNSA. V was pared by 3 bases and J by 5 bases, with 8 bases of the junction left unmatched. In DNA, the CDR3 is TGTGCCAGCAGCTTCCGGACAGGCTTCAGAGATACGCAGTATTTT. Protein product: CASSFRTGFRDTQYF.

This clonotype was seen a few times. This chain connects TRBV7-8 to TRBJ2-1; 8 nucleotides agree with TRBD1. After removal of 4 bases from V and 1 base from J, the junction contained 6 bases not matched to a gene. The germline gives CDR1 SGHVS, CDR2 FQNEAQ. The CDR3 is 16 residues long. This CDR3 is CASSSLRGRSYNEQFF. CDR3 nucleotide sequence: TGTGCCAGCAGCTCGCTCAGGGGGCGATCCTACAATGAGCAGTTCTTC.

This clonotype has only a few counts. The V call is TRBV24-1, the J call TRBJ2-1; a possible D gene is TRBD2 (6 bases). CDR1 is KGHDR and CDR2 is SFDVKD in the germline V gene. This CDR3 region has 15 residues. V dropped 12 bases and J dropped 3 bases, with 20 bases sitting between them. The CDR3 nucleotides are TGTGCCGCGGGAAGGCGGGGTCCTCGCTACAATGAGCAGTTCTTC. Translation: CAAGRRGPRYNEQFF.

Only a few counts were recorded for this clonotype. Written as DNA, the CDR3 is TGCAGTGCAACTGGGGGGACAGGGGCGTTTTTGGAGACGCAGTATTTT. Translating it yields CSATGGTGAFLETQYF. This chain uses TRBV20-1 with TRBJ2-3; 10 positions match TRBD1. V was pared by 6 bases and J by 9 bases, with 18 bases of the junction left unmatched. CDR1 is DFQATT and CDR2 is SNEGSKA in the germline V gene (reference sequence). The CDR3 sequence is 16 residues long.

The CDR3: CASSFGNDQNEQYV. DNA for the CDR3: TGCGCCAGCAGCTTTGGCAACGACCAGAACGAGCAGTACGTC. The chain has TRBV5-1 and TRBJ2-7, with no clear D. Trimming took 2 bases from V and 5 from J, leaving 14 bases between them. The CDR3 totals 14 residues. Germline values: CDR1 SGHRS, CDR2 YFSETQ.

This chain links TRBV7-8 with TRBJ2-2, with 11 bases lining up with TRBD1. V lost 3 bases and J lost 4; bases outside the gene matches: 4. Germline CDR1 SGHVS, CDR2 FQNEAQ. This CDR3 has 16 residues. CDR3 region: CASSFPGTGGTGELFF. CDR3 nucleotides: TGTGCCAGCAGCTTCCCCGGGACAGGGGGCACCGGGGAGCTGTTTTTT.

Many counts were recorded for this clonotype. The chain couples TRBV5-4 to TRBJ1-2; D remains ambiguous. The CDR3 sequence is 16 residues long. Trimming took off 0 bases at V and 5 bases at J, with 17 bases between the two ends. Germline V CDR1 and CDR2: SGHNT, YYREEE (reference sequence). Here the CDR3 reads CASSLAGHGQGYGYTF. CDR3 nucleotide sequence: TGTGCCAGCAGCTTGGCCGGGCACGGTCAAGGGTATGGCTACACCTTC. Drawing the rest from reference TRBV5-4 and TRBJ1-2, the complete variable domain is ETGVTQSPTHLIKTRGQQVTLRCSSQSGHNTVSWYQQALGQGPQFIFQYYREEENGRGNFPPRFSGLQFPNYSSELNVNALELDDSALYLCASSLAGHGQGYGYTFGSGTRLTVV.

J is TRBJ1-2 and V is TRBV20-1; 11 bases map to TRBD1. CDR1 DFQATT and CDR2 SNEGSKA come from the germline V gene (reference sequence). The CDR3 contains 11 residues. The CDR3 spells CSGTGGWGYTF. The CDR3 DNA is TGCAGCGGGACAGGGGGGTGGGGCTACACCTTC.